This T cell receptor beta chain derives from a study of PD-1 and CTLA-4 blockade in melanoma. The protocol was immunoSEQ multiplex PCR, while the TCRdb copy is restricted to in-frame clones and leaves out a portion. The sample records 25,000 to 30,000 clones, roughly nine tenths being singletons. The V gene's germline CDR1 is GTSNPN and CDR2 SVGIG (reference sequence). Trimming removed 2 bases at V and 0 bases at J, with 13 bases between. The CDR3 extends over 16 amino acids. The V gene is TRBV30, the J gene TRBJ1-4; D uncertain. The sample consisted of CD8+ T cells from peripheral blood, taken before anti-PD-1 treatment. This clonotype was obtained from a human donor with melanoma. The CDR3 loop reads CAWSTDFFATNEKLFF. DNA of the CDR3: TGTGCCTGGAGTACAGATTTCTTTGCAACTAATGAAAAACTGTTTTTT. Looking up the rest from reference TRBV30 and TRBJ1-4 gives the full variable domain: SQTIHQWPATLVQPVGSPLSLECTVEGTSNPNLYWYRQAAGRGLQLLFYSVGIGQISSEVPQNLSASRPQDRQFILSSKKLLLSDSGFYLCAWSTDFFATNEKLFFGSGTQLSVL.